One and the same sample provided the 17 T cell receptor beta chains below, sequenced in a study of blood T cells in healthy people across ages. Primers used in a second PCR of roughly 6 to 12 cycles were a sample-barcoded 5' primer and a J-beta primer mix. From the 5' RACE reads, TCRdb called clonotypes with MiXCR, one entry per CDR3 protein. The sample holds hundreds of thousands of distinct CDR3 sequences; around 62% are singletons and the top ten take 28%. Source material: blood. These receptors were collected from a young man in good health.

The CDR3 protein is CSARVFMDEQFF. The CDR3, as DNA: TGCAGTGCTAGAGTCTTCATGGATGAGCAGTTCTTC. The chain links TRBV20-1 to TRBJ2-1; D is unclear. Per germline, CDR1 DFQATT and CDR2 SNEGSKA (reference sequence). Trimming took off 1 base at V and 8 bases at J, with 9 bases between the two ends. The CDR3 spans 12 residues.

CDR3 coding DNA: TGTGCCAGCGGGGCCGGGGCTTACCTCACAGATACGCAGTATTTT. Amino acid sequence: CASGAGAYLTDTQYF. The V and J genes are TRBV7-2 and TRBJ2-3; D may correspond to TRBD1 or TRBD2 (5 bases each). The V end lost 8 bases, the J end lost 2 bases, and 17 bases lay between the germline ends. CDR1 and CDR2 from the germline V gene are SGHTA and FQGNSA. This CDR3 has 15 amino acids.

The rearrangement joins TRBV24-1 to TRBJ1-2, with 9 bases lining up with TRBD1. Germline V gene data show CDR1 as KGHDR and CDR2 as SFDVKD. The CDR3 runs 16 residues. V lost 7 bases to trimming and J lost 7 bases; unmatched junction nucleotides: 15. In nucleotides, the CDR3 is TGTGCCACCAGGGGTCCCGGGACAGGGACAGGATCTGGCTACACCTTC. Residues: CATRGPGTGTGSGYTF.

This sequence joins TRBV7-3 and TRBJ2-1, with D tentatively TRBD2 (6 bases). The CDR3 loop spans 14 amino acids. From germline, CDR1 is SGHTA and CDR2 FQGTGA. V lost 2 bases to trimming and J lost 10 bases, with 15 bases between them. In nucleotides, the CDR3 is TGTGCCAGCAGCTTAGCGGGGTGGGACTCGGAGCAGTTCTTC. It is translated as CASSLAGWDSEQFF.

The J gene is TRBJ2-1, the V gene TRBV5-1; the D gene is possibly TRBD2 (5 bases). The CDR3 covers 14 residues. From germline, CDR1 is SGHRS and CDR2 YFSETQ. V was clipped by 0 bases and J by 7 bases, with 11 bases between them. In DNA form, the CDR3 reads TGCGCCAGCAGCTTGGTAGGCGGGTGGAATGAGCAGTTCTTC. It specifies CASSLVGGWNEQFF.

A few counts support this clonotype. V and J are TRBV25-1 and TRBJ2-1; 7 nucleotides align to TRBD2. This CDR3 has 16 amino acids. In germline, CDR1 is MGHDK, CDR2 SYGVNS. Trimming took 5 bases from V and 3 from J; bases not matched to a gene: 10. CDR3 in amino acids: CASSIWPSGNYNEQFF. The CDR3 DNA sequence: TGTGCCAGCAGTATTTGGCCTAGCGGCAACTACAATGAGCAGTTCTTC.

The rearrangement joins TRBV7-9 to TRBJ1-4, with D uncertain. Trimming removed 9 bases from V and 7 bases from J, with 12 bases in between. The CDR3 spans 12 residues. Germline CDR1 SEHNR, CDR2 FQNEAQ (reference sequence). The CDR3 here is CARKLKCEKLFF. Here the CDR3 DNA reads TGTGCCAGGAAGCTTAAATGTGAAAAACTGTTTTTT.

J is TRBJ2-7 and V is TRBV25-1; D not resolved. CDR1 and CDR2 from the germline V gene are MGHDK and SYGVNS. The CDR3 length is 12 residues. Trimming stripped 4 bases from V and 2 bases from J, with 6 bases between. CDR3 loop: CASSALTYEQYF. CDR3 nucleotide sequence: TGTGCCAGCAGTGCTCTAACCTACGAGCAGTACTTC.

The chain uses TRBV24-1 and TRBJ2-5; the D is unclear. V lost 5 bases and J 2 bases, leaving 11 bases between the germline ends. Germline CDR1 KGHDR, CDR2 SFDVKD. The CDR3 covers 14 residues. Here the CDR3 DNA reads TGTGCCACCAGTGCCCCGGACGTACAAGAGACCCAGTACTTC. Translated, it gives CATSAPDVQETQYF.

The rearrangement uses TRBV11-1 and TRBJ2-1, with D perhaps TRBD2 (5 bases). V lost 5 bases, J lost 5 bases, and 7 bases lay in between. The CDR3 totals 12 residues. The germline V gene encodes CDR1 SGHAT and CDR2 FQDESV (reference sequence). CDR3 in DNA: TGTGCCAGCAGCCCCGGGGACAATGAGCAGTTCTTC. It specifies CASSPGDNEQFF.

Only a few counts were recorded for this clonotype. The V gene is TRBV6-2 or TRBV6-3, the J gene TRBJ1-1; D not certain. The germline CDR1 and CDR2 sequences are MNHEY and SVGEGT. This CDR3 comprises 12 residues. Trimming took 2 bases from V and 4 from J, leaving 5 bases between them. DNA of the CDR3: TGTGCCAGCAGTTACCGGGTCACTGAAGCTTTCTTT. Translating gives CASSYRVTEAFF.

The J gene is TRBJ2-5, the V gene TRBV19; no definite D call. The CDR3 consists of 13 residues. V dropped 5 bases and J dropped 3 bases, with 10 bases sitting between them. The germline V gene encodes CDR1 LNHDA and CDR2 SQIVND (reference sequence). CDR3 DNA sequence: TGTGCCAGTAGTCGTCCTGGTGAAGAGACCCAGTACTTC. It encodes CASSRPGEETQYF.

The chain is built from TRBV5-1 and TRBJ2-3, with D perhaps TRBD1 (5 bases). The CDR3 sequence is 15 residues long. Germline assignment: CDR1 SGHRS and CDR2 YFSETQ. V was pared by 2 bases and J by 1 base, with 11 bases between. In DNA form, the CDR3 reads TGCGCCAGCAGCTTTGGGGCAGGGCGCACAGATACGCAGTATTTT. It translates to CASSFGAGRTDTQYF.

This clonotype showed up many times. This chain joins TRBV4-1 and TRBJ1-6; D is ambiguous. Trimming took off 1 base at V and 3 bases at J, with 16 bases between the two ends. The CDR3 sequence is 18 residues long. CDR1 and CDR2 (germline): MGHRA, YSYEKL. The CDR3 loop reads CASSQVLGSGVYNSPLHF. DNA for the CDR3: TGCGCCAGCAGCCAAGTGTTGGGTTCCGGGGTCTATAATTCACCCCTCCACTTT.

The chain combines TRBV18 with TRBJ1-2, with D unresolved. Germline CDR1 reads KGHSH; CDR2 reads LQKENI. V dropped 6 bases and J dropped 7 bases, with 9 bases sitting between them. This CDR3 is 11 amino acids long. The CDR3 DNA is TGTGCCAGCTCCCCGACGGGTGGCTACACCTTC. Amino acid sequence: CASSPTGGYTF.

The chain employs TRBV7-2 and TRBJ2-1; 8 nucleotides match TRBD2. Trimming removed 1 base from V and 3 bases from J; junction bases left unmatched: 2. The CDR3 runs to 15 residues. Germline values: CDR1 SGHTA, CDR2 FQGNSA. The CDR3 protein is CASSLVGGVYNEQFF. CDR3 coding DNA: TGTGCCAGCAGCTTAGTCGGGGGGGTCTACAATGAGCAGTTCTTC.

This clonotype was counted at least ten times. The V and J genes are TRBV20-1 and TRBJ2-1, with 7 bases lining up with TRBD2. In germline, CDR1 is DFQATT, CDR2 SNEGSKA (reference sequence). The CDR3 runs to 15 residues. The V gene end was trimmed by 5 bases and the J gene end by 7 bases; junction bases not matched to a gene: 14. The CDR3, as DNA: TGCAGTGCTTCACAACGAAAAGGACTAGTTAATGAGCAGTTCTTC. Its protein product is CSASQRKGLVNEQFF.